The 16 T cell receptor beta chains below all came from one sample that was sequenced in a study of blood T cell repertoires in COVID-19. Generated by immunoSEQ multiplex PCR, the TCRdb table keeps only in-frame clones and is missing some. The sample holds fewer than 85,000 clones, 80% to 90% seen once. What was sequenced was peripheral blood. Receptors were obtained from a man in his forties or fifties with active COVID-19.

The rearrangement links TRBV6-2 or TRBV6-3 to TRBJ2-5; D might be TRBD1 (6 bases). V was cut by 2 bases and J by 4 bases, with 8 bases left in between. The CDR3 is made up of 13 amino acids. CDR1 is MNHEY, CDR2 SVGEGT, per germline. CDR3 sequence reads: CASSYRRGETQYF. DNA of the CDR3: TGTGCCAGCAGTTACCGCAGGGGAGAGACCCAGTACTTC.

Concerning this clone itself: Germline is not matched at one junction end, which may reflect a read error. The V and J genes are TRBV7-3 and TRBJ2-1, with D possibly being TRBD2 (6 bases). From germline, CDR1 is SGHTA and CDR2 FQGTGA. The CDR3 covers 17 residues. CDR3 DNA: TGTGCCAGCAGCCTAACTTATGGCGGGGACGGGGACAATGAGCAGTTCTTC. It specifies CASSLTYGGDGDNEQFF. Full variable domain (remainder filled in from reference TRBV7-3 and TRBJ2-1): GAGVSQTPSNKVTEKGKYVELRCDPISGHTALYWYRQSLGQGPEFLIYFQGTGAADDSGLPNDRFFAVRPEGSVSTLKIQRTERGDSAVYLCASSLTYGGDGDNEQFFGPGTRLTVL.

This chain joins TRBV15 and TRBJ1-2, with D unclear. CDR3 size: 14 residues. The germline CDR1 and CDR2 sequences are LNHNV and YYDKDF (reference sequence). Trimming cost V 2 bases and J 6 bases, with 13 bases left between them. CDR3 DNA: TGTGCCACCAGCAGATCCCATGGCGGGGATGGCTACACCTTC. This translates into CATSRSHGGDGYTF.

The chain recombines TRBV28 with TRBJ2-7, with TRBD1 matching 7 bases. This CDR3 is built from 15 residues. The trim removed 1 base at V and 2 bases at J, leaving 5 bases unmatched. CDR1 MDHEN and CDR2 SYDVKM come from the germline V gene. The CDR3 spells CASSLSGTVTYEQYF. CDR3 coding DNA: TGTGCCAGCAGTTTATCGGGGACAGTAACCTACGAGCAGTACTTC. The whole variable domain, filled in from reference TRBV28 and TRBJ2-7, reads DVKVTQSSRYLVKRTGEKVFLECVQDMDHENMFWYRQDPGLGLRLIYFSYDVKMKEKGDIPEGYSVSREKKERFSLILESASTNQTSMYLCASSLSGTVTYEQYFGPGTRLTVT.

The rearrangement uses TRBV18 and TRBJ2-3; the D gene is possibly TRBD2 (5 bases). This CDR3 has 16 amino acids. V lost 3 bases and J 8 bases, leaving 21 bases between the germline ends. Germline CDR1 KGHSH, CDR2 LQKENI. The CDR3 DNA is TGTGCCAGCTCACCCACCATCGGGGAAGCGGCTGGTACGCAGTATTTT. As protein: CASSPTIGEAAGTQYF.

V and J are TRBV28 and TRBJ1-4; 11 nucleotides agree with TRBD1. The CDR3 consists of 16 residues. V was clipped by 6 bases and J by 0 bases; unmatched bases: 3. CDR1 is MDHEN and CDR2 is SYDVKM in the germline V gene. The CDR3 bases are TGTGCCAGCAGGAAGGGACAGGGGGCAACTAATGAAAAACTGTTTTTT. This encodes CASRKGQGATNEKLFF. Variable domain in full (rest from reference TRBV28 and TRBJ1-4): DVKVTQSSRYLVKRTGEKVFLECVQDMDHENMFWYRQDPGLGLRLIYFSYDVKMKEKGDIPEGYSVSREKKERFSLILESASTNQTSMYLCASRKGQGATNEKLFFGSGTQLSVL.

The chain joins TRBV28 to TRBJ1-4; 7 bases agree with TRBD1. The germline V gene encodes CDR1 MDHEN and CDR2 SYDVKM. The CDR3 covers 15 residues. V was pared by 9 bases and J by 8 bases, with 15 bases of the junction left unmatched. CDR3 protein: CASQYQGGLKEKLFF. The CDR3 DNA is TGTGCCAGTCAATACCAGGGGGGTTTAAAGGAAAAACTGTTTTTT.

The gene calls are TRBV5-4 and TRBJ1-2, with D unresolved. This CDR3 is 15 amino acids long. The germline CDR1 and CDR2 sequences are SGHNT and YYREEE (reference sequence). The germline V and J ends were trimmed by 1 base and 7 bases, with 17 bases remaining between them. Here the CDR3 reads CASSLPWATLAGYTF. CDR3 bases: TGTGCCAGCAGCTTGCCGTGGGCCACACTGGCTGGCTACACCTTC.

The chain is built from TRBV7-3 and TRBJ2-7, with 7 positions matching TRBD2. Germline V gives CDR1 SGHTA, CDR2 FQGTGA. CDR3 size: 15 residues. V dropped 5 bases and J dropped 0; count of bases not matched to a gene: 7. CDR3 in amino acids: CASSPSGGSSYEQYF. DNA of the CDR3: TGTGCCAGCAGCCCGAGTGGCGGGAGCTCCTACGAGCAGTACTTC. Full variable domain (remainder filled in from reference TRBV7-3 and TRBJ2-7): GAGVSQTPSNKVTEKGKYVELRCDPISGHTALYWYRQSLGQGPEFLIYFQGTGAADDSGLPNDRFFAVRPEGSVSTLKIQRTERGDSAVYLCASSPSGGSSYEQYFGPGTRLTVT.

This rearrangement joins TRBV5-1 to TRBJ2-2; the match to TRBD2 covers 9 bases. V lost 5 bases and J lost 9; bases outside the gene matches: 11. CDR1 and CDR2 from the germline V gene are SGHRS and YFSETQ. This CDR3 is 15 amino acids long. CDR3 amino acids: CASSLGVAGDRELFF. CDR3 nucleotides: TGCGCCAGCAGTCTCGGGGTAGCGGGAGACCGGGAGCTGTTTTTT.

V gene TRBV30 combines with J gene TRBJ2-4, with D perhaps matching TRBD1 (5 bases). The CDR3 contains 16 residues. The V gene lost 2 bases and the J gene lost 0 bases, with 14 bases spanning the gap. Germline loops: CDR1 GTSNPN, CDR2 SVGIG (reference sequence). The CDR3 reads CAWSPSLGLAKNIQYF. CDR3 coding DNA: TGTGCCTGGAGTCCTTCCTTGGGGCTAGCCAAAAACATTCAGTACTTC. Full variable domain (rest looked up from reference TRBV30 and TRBJ2-4): SQTIHQWPATLVQPVGSPLSLECTVEGTSNPNLYWYRQAAGRGLQLLFYSVGIGQISSEVPQNLSASRPQDRQFILSSKKLLLSDSGFYLCAWSPSLGLAKNIQYFGAGTRLSVL.

The chain uses TRBV5-8 and TRBJ1-5, with 9 bases fitting TRBD1. The V gene's germline CDR1 is SGHTS and CDR2 YDEGEE. Trimming at V came to 1 base and at J to 5 bases, leaving 4 bases not matched to a gene. The CDR3 spans 15 residues. The CDR3 loop is CASSLPGQGYQPQHF. In DNA form, the CDR3 reads TGTGCCAGCAGCTTGCCCGGACAGGGGTATCAGCCCCAGCATTTT.

The V gene is TRBV11-3, the J gene TRBJ1-1; D is unclear. Germline assignment: CDR1 SGHNT and CDR2 YENEEA. The CDR3 is 13 residues long. V gave up 4 bases and J gave up 6 bases, with 12 bases separating them. The CDR3 loop is CASSSGMSAEAFF. For the CDR3, the DNA is TGTGCCAGCAGCTCGGGAATGTCGGCTGAAGCTTTCTTT.

The chain links TRBV4-1 to TRBJ2-1; D is perhaps TRBD1 (5 bases). Germline V lookup: CDR1 MGHRA, CDR2 YSYEKL. The CDR3 length is 14 residues. Trimming cost V 1 base and J 6 bases, with 10 bases left between them. In nucleotides, the CDR3 is TGCGCCAGCAGCCAAGGGTTGACAGTCAATGAGCAGTTCTTC. This encodes CASSQGLTVNEQFF.

This clone was detected once. V usage is TRBV5-1 and J usage is TRBJ2-1; 12 bases are shared with TRBD2. V dropped 0 bases and J dropped 7; count of bases not matched to a gene: 2. CDR3 length: 15 residues. Germline V lookup: CDR1 SGHRS, CDR2 YFSETQ. CDR3 in amino acids: CASSLASGGANEQFF. CDR3 in DNA: TGCGCCAGCAGCTTGGCTAGCGGGGGGGCAAATGAGCAGTTCTTC.

The chain is built from TRBV4-2 and TRBJ1-5; D unclear. The CDR3 is 16 residues long. CDR1 LGHNA and CDR2 YNFKEQ come from the germline V gene. Trimming left V 1 base short and J 2 bases short, with 12 bases between. CDR3 protein: CASSQVGTAGNQPQHF. In DNA, the CDR3 is TGTGCCAGCAGCCAAGTAGGAACAGCCGGCAATCAGCCCCAGCATTTT.